Shown below are 19 T cell receptor beta chains from a single sample sequenced in a study of T cell clones after liver transplantation. The method was immunoSEQ multiplex PCR; TCRdb's version includes in-frame clones alone and lacks a portion of them. The table has tens of thousands of clones, roughly 90% seen once; the top ten hold 13% to 15%. Sequenced here: CD8+ T cells from blood, sampled 12 months after liver transplant. The receptors were gathered from a human patient who received a liver transplant. A share of the T cells may be of graft donor origin.

J is TRBJ2-1 and V is TRBV5-6, with 10 bases identical to TRBD2. Per germline, CDR1 SGHDT and CDR2 YYEEEE. Trimming cost V 3 bases and J 2 bases; bases outside gene matches: 8. The CDR3 is made up of 17 amino acids. CDR3 protein: CASSYLSAGGPYNEQFF. CDR3 coding DNA: TGTGCCAGCAGCTATCTATCAGCGGGAGGGCCCTACAATGAGCAGTTCTTC.

The gene calls are TRBV18 and TRBJ2-7; D ambiguous. Trimming removed 6 bases at V and 0 bases at J, with 15 bases between. The CDR3 covers 15 residues. CDR1 is KGHSH and CDR2 is LQKENI in the germline V gene. Written as DNA, the CDR3 is TGTGCCAGCTCCCTCGAGAAGAGAGGCTCCTACGAGCAGTACTTC. Translation: CASSLEKRGSYEQYF. Full variable domain (missing parts from reference TRBV18 and TRBJ2-7): NAGVMQNPRHLVRRRGQEARLRCSPMKGHSHVYWYRQLPEEGLKFMVYLQKENIIDESGMPKERFSAEFPKEGPSILRIQQVVRGDSAAYFCASSLEKRGSYEQYFGPGTRLTVT.

As regards this clone: The identical CDR3 is also encoded by other nucleotide sequences in the sample. The rearrangement joins TRBV6-5 to TRBJ2-1; 9 bases match TRBD2. The CDR3 runs 14 residues. CDR1 and CDR2 (germline): MNHEY, SVGAGI. The J segment lost 8 bases and the V segment lost 6 bases, leaving 8 bases of the junction unmatched. The CDR3 region is CASSSLAGIHEQFF. The DNA of the CDR3 is TGTGCCAGCAGCTCCCTAGCGGGAATCCATGAGCAGTTCTTC.

The chain combines TRBV7-9 with TRBJ1-1; no clear D gene. The CDR3 loop spans 13 amino acids. V dropped 6 bases and J dropped 8 bases, with 16 bases sitting between them. Germline CDR1 is SEHNR and CDR2 is FQNEAQ (reference sequence). The CDR3 sequence: CASSFLPGSEAFF. CDR3 DNA: TGTGCCAGCAGTTTTCTTCCCGGGAGCGAAGCTTTCTTT.

The chain couples TRBV29-1 to TRBJ2-7; 9 nucleotides line up with TRBD1. The germline V gene encodes CDR1 SQVTM and CDR2 ANQGSEA. The trim removed 3 bases at V and 5 bases at J, leaving 5 bases unmatched. This CDR3 has 13 amino acids. As DNA, the CDR3 is TGCAGCGTTGACCCACAGGGGGCGGACGAGCAGTACTTC. Amino acid sequence: CSVDPQGADEQYF.

The chain uses TRBV29-1 and TRBJ2-7, with D possibly TRBD2 on 6 matching bases. Trimming removed 3 bases from V and 1 base from J, with 16 bases in between. The CDR3 sequence is 15 residues long. The germline V gene has CDR1 SQVTM and CDR2 ANQGSEA. The chain's CDR3 is CSVEPTTEGSYEQYF. As DNA, the CDR3 is TGCAGCGTTGAGCCGACGACGGAGGGTTCCTACGAGCAGTACTTC.

The chain has TRBV5-1 and TRBJ1-1; D gene uncertain. Trimming left V 4 bases short and J 1 base short, with 14 bases between. The CDR3 covers 15 residues. Per the germline V gene, CDR1 is SGHRS and CDR2 is YFSETQ. In nucleotides, the CDR3 is TGCGCCAGCAGCGGAGCCGGACGGACGAACACTGAAGCTTTCTTT. It translates to CASSGAGRTNTEAFF.

The chain employs TRBV4-2 and TRBJ2-7; TRBD2 matches 9 bases. Trimming at V came to 1 base and at J to 6 bases, leaving 10 bases not matched to a gene. Germline V gene data show CDR1 as LGHNA and CDR2 as YNFKEQ. This CDR3 is built from 16 residues. The CDR3 DNA reads as TGTGCCAGCAGCCAAGCTCCTAGCGGGAAGATAAGCGAGCAGTACTTC. This sequence encodes CASSQAPSGKISEQYF.

V is TRBV9 and J is TRBJ2-7; 7 bases align to TRBD2. The CDR3 contains 14 residues. Looked up from germline, CDR1 is SGDLS and CDR2 is YYNGEE. V was pared by 0 bases and J by 4 bases, with 4 bases of the junction left unmatched. CDR3 amino acids: CASSVEGLPYEQYF. CDR3 nucleotides: TGTGCCAGCAGCGTAGAGGGACTACCTTACGAGCAGTACTTC. Full variable domain (remainder filled in from reference TRBV9 and TRBJ2-7): DSGVTQTPKHLITATGQRVTLRCSPRSGDLSVYWYQQSLDQGLQFLIQYYNGEERAKGNILERFSAQQFPDLHSELNLSSLELGDSALYFCASSVEGLPYEQYFGPGTRLTVT.

The chain is built from TRBV4-2 and TRBJ2-1; 7 positions match TRBD2. Trimming removed 3 bases from V and 1 base from J; junction bases left unmatched: 9. CDR3 length equals 17 residues. CDR1 and CDR2 (germline): LGHNA, YNFKEQ. CDR3 coding DNA: TGTGCCAGCAGCCAGGAATACAGCGGGGTGTCCTACAATGAGCAGTTCTTC. Residues: CASSQEYSGVSYNEQFF.

The gene calls are TRBV27 and TRBJ2-1; 13 bases are shared with TRBD2. The CDR3 has 15 amino acids. Germline V CDR1 and CDR2: MNHEY, SMNVEV (reference sequence). J gave up 6 bases and V 4 bases, and 3 bases lay outside the gene matches. DNA of the CDR3: TGTGCCAGCAGTTATGGACTAGCGGGAGCCAATGAGCAGTTCTTC. Residues: CASSYGLAGANEQFF.

V gene TRBV28 combines with J gene TRBJ2-7; D not resolved. Germline assignment: CDR1 MDHEN and CDR2 SYDVKM. Trimming left V 1 base short and J 6 bases short, with 7 bases between. This CDR3 has 12 amino acids. The DNA for the CDR3 is TGTGCCAGCAGTTTATACCCGGGCGAGCAGTACTTC. It specifies CASSLYPGEQYF.

V and J are TRBV30 and TRBJ1-2, with 10 bases matching TRBD1. The V segment lost 0 bases and the J segment 5 bases; nucleotides outside the gene matches: 9. Germline loops: CDR1 GTSNPN, CDR2 SVGIG (reference sequence). The CDR3 sequence is 16 residues long. CDR3 coding DNA: TGTGCCTGGAGTGTACGTGAGGGACAGGGGAAGTATGGCTACACCTTC. Its protein is CAWSVREGQGKYGYTF.

The chain uses TRBV7-9 and TRBJ1-5; maybe TRBD1 (5 bases). CDR3 length: 15 amino acids. V gave up 0 bases and J gave up 8 bases, with 14 bases separating them. In germline, CDR1 is SEHNR, CDR2 FQNEAQ (reference sequence). The CDR3 nucleotides read TGTGCCAGCAGCTTAGCGGGACGGCCCGAGGAGCCCCAGCATTTT. It yields the protein CASSLAGRPEEPQHF.

The V call is TRBV5-6, the J call TRBJ2-1; tentative D call: TRBD1 (5 bases). CDR1 SGHDT and CDR2 YYEEEE come from the germline V gene. V lost 0 bases to trimming and J lost 2 bases, with 6 bases between them. CDR3 length: 14 residues. CDR3: CASSLGQPYNEQFF. DNA of the CDR3: TGTGCCAGCAGCTTGGGACAGCCCTACAATGAGCAGTTCTTC. Supplemented by reference TRBV5-6 and TRBJ2-1, the full variable domain reads DAGVTQSPTHLIKTRGQQVTLRCSPKSGHDTVSWYQQALGQGPQFIFQYYEEEERQRGNFPDRFSGHQFPNYSSELNVNALLLGDSALYLCASSLGQPYNEQFFGPGTRLTVL.

The chain combines TRBV6-4 with TRBJ2-2; the D is unclear. Trimming left V 2 bases short and J 3 bases short, with 4 bases between. Per germline, CDR1 MRHNA and CDR2 SNTAGT. This CDR3 is 13 amino acids long. In DNA, the CDR3 is TGTGCCAGCAGTGACAGGGACACCGGGGAGCTGTTTTTT. Translating it yields CASSDRDTGELFF.

This rearrangement joins TRBV29-1 to TRBJ2-5; 7 bases align to TRBD2. J lost 2 bases, V lost 2 bases, and 8 bases had no gene match. This CDR3 is built from 15 residues. The germline gives CDR1 SQVTM, CDR2 ANQGSEA. Written as DNA, the CDR3 is TGCAGCGTTGAAAGGGAGGGAGGAAGGCAAGAGACCCAGTACTTC. This gives the protein CSVEREGGRQETQYF.

This sequence joins TRBV5-1 and TRBJ2-7, with D maybe TRBD2 (6 bases). Looked up from germline, CDR1 is SGHRS and CDR2 is YFSETQ. Between the trimmed V and J ends, which lost 2 bases and 6 bases, there was a span of 18 bases. The CDR3 extends over 15 amino acids. CDR3 sequence (DNA): TGCGCCAGCAGCTTCACGGGAGACCCCCGGGTCGAGCAGTACTTC. It codes for CASSFTGDPRVEQYF.

This clone was seen more than once but under ten times. The chain joins TRBV19 to TRBJ2-7, with D unresolved. This CDR3 spans 13 amino acids. The V gene's germline CDR1 is LNHDA and CDR2 SQIVND (reference sequence). Trimming took off 4 bases at V and 0 bases at J, with 7 bases between the two ends. The CDR3 DNA reads as TGTGCCAGTAGTAAGTCAGTCTCCTACGAGCAGTACTTC. Its protein is CASSKSVSYEQYF.